The T cell receptor beta chain under discussion was sequenced for a study of shared clonotypes between healthy human individuals. Findings and limits, study-wide: Generally, estimated richness proved larger in naive subsets than it did in memory subsets.

The V end was cut by 4 bases, the J end by 0 bases, with 8 bases between. The CDR3 has 14 amino acids. Germline V CDR1 and CDR2: SGHNT, YENEEA. Deep was the level at which the assay was run. Splitting of each subset's genomic DNA was done evenly across several immunoSEQ plates. Sequencing used immunoSEQ multiplex PCR; TCRdb keeps in-frame clones, though not all of them. This table holds about 1.1 million clones, 70% to 80% found once. Remarks on this clone: Its specificity is not known.

Sequenced input: memory CD4+ T cells from PBMCs. Described subset: CD45RA-negative fraction. The clonotype originates from a man between 18 and 29 years old in good health. Some clones in this sample may be carry-over from other donors' samples. This chain joins TRBV11-3 and TRBJ2-3; D not resolved. The CDR3 coding sequence is TGTGCCAGCAGCTCAAGGTCAAGCACAGATACGCAGTATTTT. This translates into CASSSRSSTDTQYF.